A single sample gave rise to the 10 T cell receptor beta chains below, sequenced in a study of T cell responses to AZD1222 COVID-19 vaccine. Profiled with immunoSEQ multiplex PCR; TCRdb holds only in-frame clones, not every one. Among 100,000 to 150,000 clones listed, 80% to 95% were seen once. The source was peripheral blood, collected 28 days after the second dose of the MenACWY control vaccine. These receptors were obtained from an adult who received the MenACWY meningococcal vaccine as a control.

The chain couples TRBV4-1 to TRBJ2-7, with 9 bases lining up with TRBD1. V shed 4 bases, J shed 3 bases, and the junction held 10 bases outside the gene matches. Germline CDR1 is MGHRA and CDR2 is YSYEKL. The CDR3 sequence is 16 residues long. The CDR3 loop reads CASSPKQGAQNYEQYF. The CDR3 DNA is TGCGCCAGCAGCCCGAAACAGGGGGCTCAAAACTACGAGCAGTACTTC.

The rearrangement joins TRBV15 to TRBJ2-5, with TRBD1 matching over 7 bases. The V gene's germline CDR1 is LNHNV and CDR2 YYDKDF (reference sequence). V was clipped by 0 bases and J by 1 base; unmatched bases: 11. This CDR3 is built from 18 residues. In nucleotides, the CDR3 is TGTGCCACCAGCAGAGACCTGAGCCCGGGACAGCCCCAAGAGACCCAGTACTTC. Protein: CATSRDLSPGQPQETQYF.

This clone was detected only once. The DNA for the CDR3 is TGTGCCAGCAGCAAAGGAATGGGTATCGGCGATGAGCAGTTCTTC. Its protein is CASSKGMGIGDEQFF. V and J are TRBV9 and TRBJ2-1, with unresolved D. The CDR3 consists of 15 residues. Germline CDR1 and CDR2: SGDLS and YYNGEE. Trimming stripped 4 bases from V and 8 bases from J, with 19 bases between.

The chain has TRBV11-2 and TRBJ1-1; D call uncertain. The CDR3 runs 13 residues. Germline V gene sequence: CDR1 SGHAT, CDR2 FQNNGV. The V end was cut by 0 bases, the J end by 3 bases, with 5 bases between. The CDR3 here is CASSLELYTEAFF. CDR3 DNA sequence: TGTGCCAGCAGCTTAGAGCTGTACACTGAAGCTTTCTTT.

The chain has TRBV28 and TRBJ1-2; D gene unclear. The CDR3 has 11 residues. Trimming shortened V by 10 bases and J by 8 bases, and 14 bases separated the two germline ends. CDR1 MDHEN and CDR2 SYDVKM come from the germline V gene. The CDR3 loop reads CATQLSSGYTF. The CDR3 coding sequence is TGTGCCACCCAGTTGTCGTCAGGCTACACCTTC.

V and J are TRBV14 and TRBJ2-5; 13 bases are shared with TRBD2. The CDR3 covers 19 residues. With V trimmed by 0 bases and J by 2 bases, 9 bases remained unmatched. Germline V gene sequence: CDR1 SGHDN, CDR2 FVKESK. In nucleotides, the CDR3 is TGTGCCAGCAGCCAAGATTCCAGGACTAGCGGGGGACTTCAAGAGACCCAGTACTTC. This sequence encodes CASSQDSRTSGGLQETQYF. The whole variable domain, remainder taken from reference TRBV14 and TRBJ2-5, is EAGVTQFPSHSVIEKGQTVTLRCDPISGHDNLYWYRRVMGKEIKFLLHFVKESKQDESGMPNNRFLAERTGGTYSTLKVQPAELEDSGVYFCASSQDSRTSGGLQETQYFGPGTRLLVL.

The V call is TRBV7-9, the J call TRBJ2-6; TRBD2 is a possible D gene (6 bases). Germline-derived CDR1 and CDR2 are SEHNR and FQNEAQ (reference sequence). V lost 5 bases and J lost 0, with 8 bases in between. CDR3 length: 15 residues. The chain's CDR3 is CASSRDFSGANVLTF. DNA for the CDR3: TGTGCCAGCAGCCGGGACTTCTCTGGGGCCAACGTCCTGACTTTC. The full variable domain, in which reference TRBV7-9 and TRBJ2-6 provide the parts outside the CDR3, is DTGVSQNPRHKITKRGQNVTFRCDPISEHNRLYWYRQTLGQGPEFLTYFQNEAQLEKSRLLSDRFSAERPKGSFSTLEIQRTEQGDSAMYLCASSRDFSGANVLTFGAGSRLTVL.

The rearrangement joins TRBV6-5 to TRBJ2-2; 11 bases match TRBD2. Germline values: CDR1 MNHEY, CDR2 SVGAGI. With 10 bases clipped from V and 5 bases from J, the junction kept 6 bases outside the gene matches. The CDR3 is 14 residues long. This chain's CDR3 is CATRLAGLTGELFF. CDR3 DNA: TGTGCCACCCGACTAGCGGGGTTAACCGGGGAGCTGTTTTTT.

The J gene is TRBJ1-6, the V gene TRBV19, with D possibly being TRBD1 (6 bases). CDR3 length equals 16 residues. The germline gives CDR1 LNHDA, CDR2 SQIVND (reference sequence). Trimming left V 4 bases short and J 0 bases short, with 10 bases between. The CDR3 region is CASSTTGSSYNSPLHF. DNA for the CDR3: TGTGCCAGTAGTACTACAGGGAGCTCCTATAATTCACCCCTCCACTTT.

The genes are TRBV28 and TRBJ2-1; D is undetermined. Per germline, CDR1 MDHEN and CDR2 SYDVKM. The CDR3 loop spans 15 amino acids. Trimming shortened V by 2 bases and J by 4 bases, and 12 bases separated the two germline ends. CDR3 residues: CASSLTRSTYNEQFF. CDR3 DNA: TGTGCCAGCAGTTTAACAAGATCGACTTACAATGAGCAGTTCTTC. Full variable domain (rest looked up from reference TRBV28 and TRBJ2-1): DVKVTQSSRYLVKRTGEKVFLECVQDMDHENMFWYRQDPGLGLRLIYFSYDVKMKEKGDIPEGYSVSREKKERFSLILESASTNQTSMYLCASSLTRSTYNEQFFGPGTRLTVL.